The 3 T cell receptor beta chains reported below all come from one sample, sequenced in a study of vaccination effects on CD4 cells after COVID-19. Only in-frame clones appear in the TCRdb table, and some are missing; sequencing was by immunoSEQ multiplex PCR. This sample has about 34,000 clones, with 75% found just once. Their specific antigens are unknown. The culture ran for around nine days, and then CD4+ T cells were isolated. Between March and December 2020, the person had a SARS-CoV-2 infection that PCR confirmed. Participants each got two BNT162b2 or mRNA-1273 vaccine doses. Here the sequenced sample was CD4+ T cells from PBMCs cultured without peptide, taken after COVID-19 vaccination. These receptors all stem from a human donor who had a prior SARS-CoV-2 infection.

Note on this clone: The same CDR3 can be traced to other DNA sequences in this sample. This chain connects TRBV6-5 to TRBJ2-7, with a possible D match to TRBD2 (6 bases). Germline V gene data show CDR1 as MNHEY and CDR2 as SVGAGI. The CDR3 loop spans 15 amino acids. Trimming took 6 bases from V and 6 from J, leaving 21 bases between them. The CDR3 coding sequence is TGTGCCAGCAGGACCATCGGAGGGTATTATTCCGAGCAGTACTTC. Translating gives CASRTIGGYYSEQYF.

V gene TRBV7-6 combines with J gene TRBJ2-2; D is uncertain. The CDR3 is 19 residues long. Trimming took 5 bases from V and 3 from J, leaving 25 bases between them. Looked up from germline, CDR1 is SGHVS and CDR2 is FNYEAQ. CDR3 nucleotide sequence: TGTGCCAGCAGCCCAGAGAAGAGCTGGGTAGGGAAATACACCGGGGAGCTGTTTTTT. Translated: CASSPEKSWVGKYTGELFF. Together with reference TRBV7-6 and TRBJ2-2, the CDR3 gives the full variable domain: GAGVSQSPRYKVTKRGQDVALRCDPISGHVSLYWYRQALGQGPEFLTYFNYEAQQDKSGLPNDRFSAERPEGSISTLTIQRTEQRDSAMYRCASSPEKSWVGKYTGELFFGEGSRLTVL.

V gene TRBV19 combines with J gene TRBJ2-1; 12 positions match TRBD2. CDR1 is LNHDA, CDR2 SQIVND, per germline (reference sequence). The CDR3 spans 14 residues. The V gene end was trimmed by 6 bases and the J gene end by 4 bases; junction bases not matched to a gene: 1. The CDR3: CASRGLAGYNEQFF. The CDR3 DNA reads as TGTGCCAGTAGAGGACTAGCGGGGTACAATGAGCAGTTCTTC.